The 31 T cell receptor beta chains presented below share a single source sample, sequenced in a study of patients and donors after allogeneic stem cell transplantation. MiXCR, run by TCRdb on the RT-PCR reads, gives a single entry per CDR3 protein. The table has 70,000 to 100,000 distinct CDR3 sequences, less than 5% seen once. Sequenced sample: blood, either unsorted or a sorted T cell fraction (not recorded which). The receptors were sampled from a human donor who was either an allogeneic HSCT recipient or a stem cell or donor lymphocyte infusion donor (not recorded which). It is not recorded whose cells these are; they may come from a transplant donor.

The table lists this clonotype with a few counts. This chain links TRBV4-1 with TRBJ2-5; 11 positions agree with TRBD2. V shed 2 bases and J 4 bases; nucleotides not matched to a gene: 12. The CDR3 totals 18 residues. CDR1 and CDR2 from the germline V gene are MGHRA and YSYEKL. The DNA of the CDR3 is TGCGCCAGCAGCCAACCGCTAGCGGGAGGTCGATTGGGAGAGACCCAGTACTTC. It yields the protein CASSQPLAGGRLGETQYF.

This clonotype has at least ten counts. The V and J genes are TRBV5-1 and TRBJ1-2; no clear D. With 0 bases removed from V and 12 bases from J, the gap between germline ends came to 18 bases. This CDR3 contains 14 residues. Germline V CDR1 and CDR2: SGHRS, YFSETQ. The CDR3 DNA is TGCGCCAGCAGCTTGGATTCGGGTCCAGGAGGGCACACCTTC. Amino acid sequence: CASSLDSGPGGHTF.

The chain recombines TRBV5-5 with TRBJ1-4; D unclear. Germline loops: CDR1 SGHKS, CDR2 YYEKEE (reference sequence). There are 14 residues in the CDR3. V was cut by 0 bases and J by 7 bases, with 10 bases left in between. CDR3 in amino acids: CASSLAGGREKLFF. In DNA form, the CDR3 reads TGTGCCAGCAGCTTGGCTGGAGGCCGTGAAAAACTGTTTTTT.

Many counts were recorded for this clonotype. This sequence joins TRBV5-1 and TRBJ1-2; D might be TRBD1 (6 bases). The germline V gene encodes CDR1 SGHRS and CDR2 YFSETQ. The V and J ends lost 5 bases and 8 bases respectively, with 19 bases between them. This CDR3 region has 14 residues. The CDR3 region is CASRWAYRAHGYTF. In DNA, the CDR3 is TGCGCCAGCAGGTGGGCCTACAGGGCTCACGGCTACACCTTC.

This clonotype was recorded many times. The V and J genes are TRBV7-9 and TRBJ1-2; 7 bases align to TRBD1. V was clipped by 5 bases and J by 4 bases; unmatched bases: 7. The CDR3 is 14 residues long. Per germline, CDR1 SEHNR and CDR2 FQNEAQ (reference sequence). CDR3 nucleotide sequence: TGTGCCAGCAGCCTTACCGACAGGGCCTATGGCTACACCTTC. Its translation is CASSLTDRAYGYTF.

The chain has TRBV5-1 and TRBJ2-3; D may be TRBD2 (6 bases). The CDR3 has 14 residues. Trimming shortened V by 4 bases and J by 4 bases, and 13 bases separated the two germline ends. The V gene's germline CDR1 is SGHRS and CDR2 YFSETQ. The DNA for the CDR3 is TGCGCCAGCAGCCCAGCGGGCCAGGCAGATACGCAGTATTTT. Residues: CASSPAGQADTQYF. The full variable domain, its missing parts supplied by reference TRBV5-1 and TRBJ2-3, is KAGVTQTPRYLIKTRGQQVTLSCSPISGHRSVSWYQQTPGQGLQFLFEYFSETQRNKGNFPGRFSGRQFSNSRSEMNVSTLELGDSALYLCASSPAGQADTQYFGPGTRLTVL.

CDR3: CASSSLYEQFF. Here the CDR3 DNA reads TGTGCCAGCAGTTCACTCTATGAGCAGTTCTTC. The rearrangement uses TRBV12-3 or TRBV12-4 and TRBJ2-1; D not certain. The CDR3 contains 11 residues. The ends were cut back, 4 bases at V and 8 bases at J, with 6 bases in the middle.

The chain couples TRBV20-1 to TRBJ2-4; 8 bases match TRBD2. J lost 4 bases, V lost 3 bases, and 8 bases had no gene match. Germline V gives CDR1 DFQATT, CDR2 SNEGSKA (reference sequence). This CDR3 contains 15 residues. CDR3 coding DNA: TGCAGTGCTAGCGGTCTTAGCGGGATAAAAAACATTCAGTACTTC. Protein product: CSASGLSGIKNIQYF.

This clonotype was counted many times. The chain employs TRBV5-1 and TRBJ1-1, with 8 nucleotides matching TRBD1. This CDR3 region has 13 residues. V was clipped by 7 bases and J by 6 bases; unmatched bases: 8. Germline assignment: CDR1 SGHRS and CDR2 YFSETQ. The CDR3: CASSGQGAPEAFF. The CDR3 DNA is TGCGCCAGCTCGGGGCAGGGGGCTCCTGAAGCTTTCTTT.

Turning to this clonotype: This sequence may be a read error, since a much larger clone differs from it by one base. V is TRBV5-1 and J is TRBJ1-3, with unresolved D. The germline V gene encodes CDR1 SGHRS and CDR2 YFSETQ. The CDR3 totals 15 residues. Here the CDR3 reads CASSLYTSIGNTKYF. The CDR3 DNA reads as TGCGCCAGCAGCTTGTACACCTCAATTGGAAACACCAAATATTTT.

This clonotype has at least ten counts. V and J are TRBV20-1 and TRBJ2-1; D gene ambiguous. The germline CDR1 and CDR2 sequences are DFQATT and SNEGSKA (reference sequence). The germline V and J ends were trimmed by 0 bases and 6 bases, with 15 bases remaining between them. The CDR3 sequence is 15 residues long. This CDR3 reads CSARDPTKFSNEQFF. As DNA, the CDR3 is TGCAGTGCTAGAGATCCAACTAAGTTCTCCAATGAGCAGTTCTTC.

The chain is built from TRBV29-1 and TRBJ2-1, with TRBD1 matching over 7 bases. In germline, CDR1 is SQVTM, CDR2 ANQGSEA. The CDR3 spans 14 residues. V gave up 8 bases and J gave up 7 bases; unmatched junction bases: 14. CDR3 sequence: CSLTQQGVGNEQFF. CDR3 DNA: TGCAGCCTGACCCAGCAGGGGGTAGGAAATGAGCAGTTCTTC.

This clonotype appeared a few times. The CDR3 spells CASSPTAANYGYTF. The CDR3 DNA sequence: TGTGCCAGCTCACCGACAGCCGCTAACTATGGCTACACCTTC. This rearrangement joins TRBV18 to TRBJ1-2, with a weak D call TRBD1 (5 bases). Per germline, CDR1 KGHSH and CDR2 LQKENI. With 3 bases removed from V and 0 bases from J, the gap between germline ends came to 8 bases. The CDR3 has 14 residues.

This clonotype came up many times. The chain couples TRBV20-1 to TRBJ1-5; TRBD1 agrees at 8 bases. This CDR3 has 15 residues. Unmatched junction bases numbered 7, after V lost 3 bases and J lost 3 bases. CDR1 DFQATT and CDR2 SNEGSKA come from the germline V gene (reference sequence). CDR3 nucleotide sequence: TGCAGTGCTAGGTTCGACAGGGGACCCAATCAGCCCCAGCATTTT. Protein product: CSARFDRGPNQPQHF.

There are many counts of this clonotype. This rearrangement joins TRBV20-1 to TRBJ2-1; no clear D gene. Trimming removed 4 bases at V and 8 bases at J, with 15 bases between. Germline CDR1 DFQATT, CDR2 SNEGSKA (reference sequence). There are 13 residues in the CDR3. CDR3 DNA sequence: TGCAGTGCTAAAGACCCCTATGGGGATGAGCAGTTCTTC. It specifies CSAKDPYGDEQFF.

This clonotype was recorded many times. The chain links TRBV7-3 to TRBJ2-1; the D is unclear. The V end was cut by 0 bases, the J end by 3 bases, with 12 bases between. The CDR3 contains 16 residues. Germline CDR1 reads SGHTA; CDR2 reads FQGTGA. CDR3 amino acids: CASSLTPSRGYNEQFF. CDR3 in DNA: TGTGCCAGCAGCTTAACGCCATCCCGCGGCTACAATGAGCAGTTCTTC. Based on the CDR3 plus reference TRBV7-3 and TRBJ2-1, the full variable domain is GAGVSQTPSNKVTEKGKYVELRCDPISGHTALYWYRQSLGQGPEFLIYFQGTGAADDSGLPNDRFFAVRPEGSVSTLKIQRTERGDSAVYLCASSLTPSRGYNEQFFGPGTRLTVL.

The chain employs TRBV19 and TRBJ2-7; TRBD1 matches at 8 bases. The length of the CDR3 is 14 residues. V was pared by 5 bases and J by 6 bases, with 9 bases of the junction left unmatched. Per the germline V gene, CDR1 is LNHDA and CDR2 is SQIVND (reference sequence). The CDR3 DNA follows: TGTGCCAGTAGTTCCCCGGGACAGGCTATCGAGCAGTACTTC. Encoded protein: CASSSPGQAIEQYF. The full variable domain, rest sourced from reference TRBV19 and TRBJ2-7, is DGGITQSPKYLFRKEGQNVTLSCEQNLNHDAMYWYRQDPGQGLRLIYYSQIVNDFQKGDIAEGYSVSREKKESFPLTVTSAQKNPTAFYLCASSSPGQAIEQYFGPGTRLTVT.

At least ten counts were recorded for this clonotype. V usage is TRBV11-2 and J usage is TRBJ2-2; maybe TRBD2 (5 bases). CDR1 and CDR2 (germline): SGHAT, FQNNGV. V gave up 5 bases and J gave up 0 bases, with 10 bases separating them. This CDR3 has 15 amino acids. CDR3 DNA sequence: TGTGCCAGCAGCCCCACGCGGGCGAACACCGGGGAGCTGTTTTTT. Amino acids: CASSPTRANTGELFF.

This clonotype was detected many times. J is TRBJ2-3 and V is TRBV7-3; 9 nucleotides align to TRBD2. The CDR3 extends over 14 amino acids. Trimming took 4 bases from V and 3 from J; bases not matched to a gene: 2. Per the germline V gene, CDR1 is SGHTA and CDR2 is FQGTGA. CDR3 nucleotides: TGTGCCAGCAGCTCTCTAGCGGGAACAGATACGCAGTATTTT. Translation: CASSSLAGTDTQYF.

This clonotype has a count of ten or more. This chain links TRBV20-1 with TRBJ2-7; TRBD2 aligns across 10 bases. Looked up from germline, CDR1 is DFQATT and CDR2 is SNEGSKA (reference sequence). V lost 5 bases, J lost 5 bases, and 9 bases stayed unmatched. The CDR3 consists of 14 residues. The CDR3 DNA is TGCAGTGCTTACCCTAGCGGGAGAGGTGACGAGCAGTACTTC. Its translation: CSAYPSGRGDEQYF.

The chain uses TRBV4-2 and TRBJ2-1; D unresolved. The CDR3 contains 15 residues. Germline V gene data show CDR1 as LGHNA and CDR2 as YNFKEQ. V was clipped by 2 bases and J by 2 bases, with 10 bases between them. CDR3 in amino acids: CASSQFRVPYNEQFF. The CDR3 region has the DNA TGTGCCAGCAGCCAATTCCGGGTTCCCTACAATGAGCAGTTCTTC.

This clonotype was seen at least ten times. The CDR3 protein is CASSMTRSGDTQYF. CDR3 in DNA: TGCGCCAGCAGCATGACTAGATCGGGGGATACGCAGTATTTT. This sequence joins TRBV5-1 and TRBJ2-3; D is perhaps TRBD2 (6 bases). V lost 4 bases to trimming and J lost 6 bases, with 15 bases between them. Germline-derived CDR1 and CDR2 are SGHRS and YFSETQ. The CDR3 totals 14 residues.

This clonotype has ten or more counts. This chain connects TRBV7-2 to TRBJ2-2; no definite D call. Trimming pared 5 bases from V and 3 bases from J, leaving 10 bases between. The CDR3 runs to 14 residues. Germline V lookup: CDR1 SGHTA, CDR2 FQGNSA. The CDR3 protein is CASSAQMDTGELFF. The CDR3 DNA reads TGTGCCAGCAGCGCTCAGATGGACACCGGGGAGCTGTTTTTT.

In this sample, this clonotype turned up many times. The chain joins TRBV6-1 to TRBJ1-3, with D unclear. CDR3 length: 16 amino acids. The germline gives CDR1 MNHNS, CDR2 SASEGT. V was shortened by 1 base and J by 2 bases, with 12 bases between the two germline ends. CDR3 in DNA: TGTGCCAGCAGTGAAGTCTCACTCGCGCCTGGAAACACCATATATTTT. Protein product: CASSEVSLAPGNTIYF.

This clonotype was counted at least ten times. The chain carries TRBV18 and TRBJ1-1, with D possibly matching TRBD1 (6 bases). The germline gives CDR1 KGHSH, CDR2 LQKENI. This CDR3 has 13 residues. V dropped 5 bases and J dropped 4 bases, with 11 bases sitting between them. The CDR3 loop is CASSSTGSTEAFF. CDR3 bases: TGTGCCAGCTCATCTACAGGGTCCACTGAAGCTTTCTTT.

Ten or more counts support this clonotype. This rearrangement joins TRBV24-1 to TRBJ2-2, with D perhaps TRBD1 (5 bases). The V end lost 4 bases, the J end lost 1 base, and 15 bases lay between the germline ends. This CDR3 is 17 amino acids long. In germline, CDR1 is KGHDR, CDR2 SFDVKD. The CDR3 spells CATSEGSGNENTGELFF. DNA for the CDR3: TGTGCCACCAGTGAGGGCTCAGGGAACGAGAACACCGGGGAGCTGTTTTTT.

The rearrangement joins TRBV6-1 to TRBJ2-7, with TRBD2 identical over 7 bases. Germline CDR1 MNHNS, CDR2 SASEGT. Unmatched junction bases numbered 9, after V lost 7 bases and J lost 0 bases. There are 15 residues in the CDR3. The CDR3 sequence is CASTPGGFSSYEQYF. As DNA, the CDR3 is TGTGCCAGCACCCCGGGGGGTTTCAGCTCCTACGAGCAGTACTTC.

DNA for the CDR3: TGTGCCAGCTCACCTGTCCAAGATTTTAACTATGGCTACACCTTC. Translated: CASSPVQDFNYGYTF. This rearrangement joins TRBV18 to TRBJ1-2; D call uncertain. V gave up 3 bases and J gave up 1 base, with 12 bases separating them. The CDR3 covers 15 residues. Per the germline V gene, CDR1 is KGHSH and CDR2 is LQKENI.

This chain uses TRBV7-8 with TRBJ1-5, with no clear D. With 4 bases removed from V and 5 bases from J, the gap between germline ends came to 18 bases. Germline CDR1 is SGHVS and CDR2 is FQNEAQ. The CDR3 loop spans 16 amino acids. CDR3 residues: CASSSSVWGADQPQHF. The CDR3 DNA follows: TGTGCCAGCAGCTCTTCTGTCTGGGGTGCGGATCAGCCCCAGCATTTT.

The gene calls are TRBV19 and TRBJ2-1; D might be TRBD1 (6 bases). Germline V gene sequence: CDR1 LNHDA, CDR2 SQIVND (reference sequence). CDR3 length: 17 residues. Trimming shortened V by 7 bases and J by 0 bases, and 19 bases separated the two germline ends. CDR3 amino acids: CASMVSGHLSSYNEQFF. For the CDR3, the DNA is TGTGCCAGTATGGTCTCGGGACACTTGAGCTCCTACAATGAGCAGTTCTTC.

This clonotype was seen at least ten times. This chain uses TRBV20-1 with TRBJ1-1, with D possibly being TRBD1 (5 bases). This CDR3 is built from 14 residues. The germline gives CDR1 DFQATT, CDR2 SNEGSKA (reference sequence). Deletions cut 6 bases from V and 1 base from J, with 15 bases between. The CDR3 is CSASGGYGNTEAFF. The CDR3 bases are TGCAGTGCAAGTGGGGGGTACGGGAACACTGAAGCTTTCTTT.